This record looks at one TCR beta chain sequence and its context. This record belongs to a study of T cell repertoires in cytomegalovirus infection. MiXCR, run by TCRdb on the reads, gives a single entry per CDR3 protein. The data show around 740,000 distinct CDR3 sequences, 35% to 40% seen once. From germline, CDR1 is DFQATT and CDR2 SNEGSKA (reference sequence). Trimming at V came to 5 bases and at J to 4 bases, leaving 4 bases not matched to a gene. CDR3 size: 13 residues. The chain combines TRBV20-1 with TRBJ1-4, with TRBD1 matching over 7 bases. Sequenced: PBMCs. The receptor was isolated from a human donor in good health (CMV status not recorded). Some clones in this sample may be carry-over from other donors' samples. Here the CDR3 reads CSALGQNNEKLFF. In DNA, the CDR3 is TGCAGTGCTCTGGGACAGAATAATGAAAAACTGTTTTTT.